The rows below give T cell receptor beta chains drawn from one sample of a study of OX40 agonist ivuxolimab in advanced cancers. Some clones are missing from TCRdb's copy, which holds only in-frame ones; the method was immunoSEQ multiplex PCR. Altogether 35,000 to 45,000 clones are present, 75% to 90% being singletons, with the ten largest covering roughly 4.5%. Material: CD4+ or CD8+ T cells sorted from blood, obtained in a trial of the OX40 agonist ivuxolimab. The receptors here all came from an adult with an advanced solid tumor such as melanoma, head and neck, liver or kidney cancer. CDR3s include the opening cysteine and the closing phenylalanine or tryptophan. The order of the fields is J gene, clone size, D gene, V gene, CDR3 DNA, CDR3 protein. D genes are given only for firm matches. Not every row has a clone size; where given, it reads once, few, many or a size class.

j_gene: TRBJ1-6; abundance: once; d_gene: -; v_gene: TRBV14; CDR3nt: TGTGCCAGCAGCCAATACGGGAATTCACCCCTCCACTTT; CDR3aa: CASSQYGNSPLHF
j_gene: TRBJ1-6; abundance: -; d_gene: -; v_gene: TRBV30; CDR3nt: TGTGCCTGGACGGGAGGGGGTTCACCCCTCCACTTT; CDR3aa: CAWTGGGSPLHF
j_gene: TRBJ2-5; abundance: once; d_gene: -; v_gene: TRBV6-5; CDR3nt: TGTGCCAGCAGTCCCCGTCGGGGGGAGACCCAGTACTTC; CDR3aa: CASSPRRGETQYF
j_gene: TRBJ1-3; abundance: -; d_gene: -; v_gene: TRBV28; CDR3nt: TGTGCCAGCAGTTTGTGGAGGGGGGAAGACTCTGGAAACACCATATATTTT; CDR3aa: CASSLWRGEDSGNTIYF
j_gene: TRBJ2-3; abundance: -; d_gene: -; v_gene: TRBV19; CDR3nt: TGTGCCAGTAGTGCGGACCACACAGATACGCAGTATTTT; CDR3aa: CASSADHTDTQYF
j_gene: TRBJ2-3; abundance: -; d_gene: -; v_gene: TRBV11-2; CDR3nt: TGTGCCAGCAGCTTTGGGGGGACTTCGAAGTATTTT; CDR3aa: CASSFGGTSKYF
j_gene: TRBJ1-6; abundance: few; d_gene: -; v_gene: TRBV7-6; CDR3nt: TGTGCCAGCAGCTTAGCGCCAGGGATTAGGAATTCACCCCTCCACTTT; CDR3aa: CASSLAPGIRNSPLHF
j_gene: TRBJ2-7; abundance: -; d_gene: TRBD2; v_gene: TRBV11-3; CDR3nt: TGTGCCAGCAGCTTAGACCCAAGGACTAGCGAGACTACAAGCTCCTACGAGCAGTACTTC; CDR3aa: CASSLDPRTSETTSSYEQYF
j_gene: TRBJ2-5; abundance: -; d_gene: TRBD2; v_gene: TRBV10-3; CDR3nt: TGTGCCATCAGTGACCATACTAGCGTACAAGAGACCCAGTACTTC; CDR3aa: CAISDHTSVQETQYF
j_gene: TRBJ2-1; abundance: -; d_gene: -; v_gene: TRBV2; CDR3nt: TGTGCCAGCAGCCCCCGCAGCAACAACTACAATGAGCAGTTCTTC; CDR3aa: CASSPRSNNYNEQFF
j_gene: TRBJ2-2; abundance: once; d_gene: -; v_gene: TRBV5-1; CDR3nt: TGCGCCAGCAGCTTGGAGGGCGGGGAGCTGTTTTTT; CDR3aa: CASSLEGGELFF
j_gene: TRBJ1-3; abundance: -; d_gene: -; v_gene: TRBV15; CDR3nt: TGTGCCACCAGCAGAGGACCAGGGGACCAGGACACCATATATTTT; CDR3aa: CATSRGPGDQDTIYF
j_gene: TRBJ2-7; abundance: -; d_gene: TRBD2; v_gene: TRBV5-4; CDR3nt: TGTGCCAGCAGCTTGGCCCGGGATAGCGGGAGTACGGGCGAGCAGTACTTC; CDR3aa: CASSLARDSGSTGEQYF